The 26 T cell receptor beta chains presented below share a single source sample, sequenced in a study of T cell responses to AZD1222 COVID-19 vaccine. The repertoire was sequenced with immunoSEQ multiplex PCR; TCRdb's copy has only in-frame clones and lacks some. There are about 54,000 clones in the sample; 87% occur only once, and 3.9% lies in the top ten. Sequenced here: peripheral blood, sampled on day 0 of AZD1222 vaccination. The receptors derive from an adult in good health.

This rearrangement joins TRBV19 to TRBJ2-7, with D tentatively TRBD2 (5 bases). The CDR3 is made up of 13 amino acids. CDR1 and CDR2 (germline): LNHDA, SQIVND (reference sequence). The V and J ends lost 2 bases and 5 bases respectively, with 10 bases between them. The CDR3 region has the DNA TGTGCCAGTAGTATAAGAGGGTTCGACGAGCAGTACTTC. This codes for CASSIRGFDEQYF.

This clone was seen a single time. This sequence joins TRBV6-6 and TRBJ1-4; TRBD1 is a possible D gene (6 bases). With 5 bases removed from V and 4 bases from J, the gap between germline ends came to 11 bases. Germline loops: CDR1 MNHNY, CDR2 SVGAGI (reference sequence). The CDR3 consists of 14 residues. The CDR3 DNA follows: TGTGCCAGCAGTCTGGGGGCCGTTAATGAAAAACTGTTTTTT. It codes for CASSLGAVNEKLFF.

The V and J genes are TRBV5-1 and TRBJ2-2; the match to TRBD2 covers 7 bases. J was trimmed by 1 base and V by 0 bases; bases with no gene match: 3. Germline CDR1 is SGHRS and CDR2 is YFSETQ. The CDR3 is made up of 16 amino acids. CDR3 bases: TGCGCCAGCAGCTTGGGACTAGCAGGGAACACCGGGGAGCTGTTTTTT. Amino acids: CASSLGLAGNTGELFF. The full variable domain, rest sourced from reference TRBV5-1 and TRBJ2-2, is KAGVTQTPRYLIKTRGQQVTLSCSPISGHRSVSWYQQTPGQGLQFLFEYFSETQRNKGNFPGRFSGRQFSNSRSEMNVSTLELGDSALYLCASSLGLAGNTGELFFGEGSRLTVL.

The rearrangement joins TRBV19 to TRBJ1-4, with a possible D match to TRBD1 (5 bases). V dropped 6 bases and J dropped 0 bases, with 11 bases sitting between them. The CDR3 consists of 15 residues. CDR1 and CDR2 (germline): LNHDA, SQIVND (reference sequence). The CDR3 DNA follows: TGTGCCAGTAGGGGGAGGGGAGCAACTAATGAAAAACTGTTTTTT. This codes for CASRGRGATNEKLFF.

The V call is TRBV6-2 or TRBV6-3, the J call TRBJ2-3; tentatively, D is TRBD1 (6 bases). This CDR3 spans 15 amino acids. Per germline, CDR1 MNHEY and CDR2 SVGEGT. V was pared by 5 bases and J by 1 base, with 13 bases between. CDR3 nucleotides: TGTGCCAGCAGTGCCCGGGACACTCGCACAGATACGCAGTATTTT. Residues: CASSARDTRTDTQYF.

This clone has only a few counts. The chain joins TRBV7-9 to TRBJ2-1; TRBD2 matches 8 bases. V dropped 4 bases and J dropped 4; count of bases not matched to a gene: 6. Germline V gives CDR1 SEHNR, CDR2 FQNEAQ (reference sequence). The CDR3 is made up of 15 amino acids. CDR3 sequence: CASSSKLAAYNEQFF. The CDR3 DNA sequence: TGTGCCAGCAGCTCGAAACTAGCGGCGTACAATGAGCAGTTCTTC.

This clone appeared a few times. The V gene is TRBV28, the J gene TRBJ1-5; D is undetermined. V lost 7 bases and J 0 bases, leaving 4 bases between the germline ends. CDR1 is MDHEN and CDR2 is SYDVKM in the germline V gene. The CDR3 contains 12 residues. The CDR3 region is CASTYSNQPQHF. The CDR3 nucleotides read TGTGCCAGCACATATAGCAATCAGCCCCAGCATTTT.

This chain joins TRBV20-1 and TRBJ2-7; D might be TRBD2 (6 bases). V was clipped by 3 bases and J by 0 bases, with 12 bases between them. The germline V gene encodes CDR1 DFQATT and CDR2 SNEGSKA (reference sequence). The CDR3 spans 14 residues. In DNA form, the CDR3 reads TGCAGTGCTAGTTTTGCGGGGAGCTCCTACGAGCAGTACTTC. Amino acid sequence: CSASFAGSSYEQYF.

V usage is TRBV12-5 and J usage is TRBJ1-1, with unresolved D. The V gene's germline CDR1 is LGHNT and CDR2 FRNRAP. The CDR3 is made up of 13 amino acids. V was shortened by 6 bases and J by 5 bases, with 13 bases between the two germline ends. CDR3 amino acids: CASGSEDGTEAFF. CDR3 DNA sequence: TGTGCTAGTGGCAGCGAGGATGGTACTGAAGCTTTCTTT.

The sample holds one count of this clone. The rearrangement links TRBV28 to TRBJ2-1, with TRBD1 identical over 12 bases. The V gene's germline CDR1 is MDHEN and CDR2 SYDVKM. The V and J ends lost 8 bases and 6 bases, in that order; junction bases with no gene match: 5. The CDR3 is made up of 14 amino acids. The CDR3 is CASGTGGKTNEQFF. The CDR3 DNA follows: TGTGCCAGCGGGACAGGGGGCAAAACCAATGAGCAGTTCTTC. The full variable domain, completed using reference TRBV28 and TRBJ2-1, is DVKVTQSSRYLVKRTGEKVFLECVQDMDHENMFWYRQDPGLGLRLIYFSYDVKMKEKGDIPEGYSVSREKKERFSLILESASTNQTSMYLCASGTGGKTNEQFFGPGTRLTVL.

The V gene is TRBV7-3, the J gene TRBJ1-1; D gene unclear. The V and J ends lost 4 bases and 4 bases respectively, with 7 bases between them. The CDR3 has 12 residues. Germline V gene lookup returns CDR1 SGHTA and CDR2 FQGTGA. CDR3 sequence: CASSSGRTEAFF. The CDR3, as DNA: TGTGCCAGCAGCTCCGGGCGCACTGAAGCTTTCTTT.

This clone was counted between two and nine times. The CDR3 coding sequence is TGCGCCAGCAGCCAAGAAGGCGGACTTTTTCGGTTGGGCACTGAAGCTTTCTTT. This translates into CASSQEGGLFRLGTEAFF. This chain connects TRBV4-3 to TRBJ1-1; D is undetermined. Trimming removed 0 bases from V and 4 bases from J, with 21 bases in between. There are 18 residues in the CDR3. Germline loops: CDR1 LGHNA, CDR2 YSLEER.

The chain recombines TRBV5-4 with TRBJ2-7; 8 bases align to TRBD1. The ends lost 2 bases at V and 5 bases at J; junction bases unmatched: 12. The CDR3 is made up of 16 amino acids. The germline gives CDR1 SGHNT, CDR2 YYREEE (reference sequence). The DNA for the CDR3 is TGTGCCAGCAGCTTAAACAGGGGGGCGGTGGGGAACGAGCAGTACTTC. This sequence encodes CASSLNRGAVGNEQYF.

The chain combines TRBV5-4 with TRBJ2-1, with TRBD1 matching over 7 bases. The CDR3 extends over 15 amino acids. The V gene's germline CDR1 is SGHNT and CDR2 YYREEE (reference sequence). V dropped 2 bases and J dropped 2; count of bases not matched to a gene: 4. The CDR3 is CASSFDRETYNEQFF. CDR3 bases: TGTGCCAGCAGCTTTGACAGGGAAACCTACAATGAGCAGTTCTTC.

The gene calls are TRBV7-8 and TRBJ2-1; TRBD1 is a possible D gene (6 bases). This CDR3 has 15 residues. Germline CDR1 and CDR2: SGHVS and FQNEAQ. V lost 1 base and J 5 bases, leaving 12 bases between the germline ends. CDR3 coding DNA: TGTGCCAGCAGCTTAGGTGCAGGGGCCGACAATGAGCAGTTCTTC. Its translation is CASSLGAGADNEQFF.

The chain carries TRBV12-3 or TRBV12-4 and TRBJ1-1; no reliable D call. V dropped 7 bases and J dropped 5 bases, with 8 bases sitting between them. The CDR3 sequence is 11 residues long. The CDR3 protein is CASTSRTEAFF. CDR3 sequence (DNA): TGTGCCAGCACTTCAAGGACTGAAGCTTTCTTT.

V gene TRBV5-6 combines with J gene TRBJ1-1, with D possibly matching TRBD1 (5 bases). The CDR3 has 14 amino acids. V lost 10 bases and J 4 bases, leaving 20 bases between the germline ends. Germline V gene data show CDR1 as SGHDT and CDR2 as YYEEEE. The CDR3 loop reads CASNPWAGFTEAFF. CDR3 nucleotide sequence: TGTGCCTCCAACCCATGGGCAGGGTTCACTGAAGCTTTCTTT. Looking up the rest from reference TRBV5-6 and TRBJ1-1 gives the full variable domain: DAGVTQSPTHLIKTRGQQVTLRCSPKSGHDTVSWYQQALGQGPQFIFQYYEEEERQRGNFPDRFSGHQFPNYSSELNVNALLLGDSALYLCASNPWAGFTEAFFGQGTRLTVV.

DNA for the CDR3: TGCGCCAGCAGCCCCGACAGGGGCACTGAAGCTTTCTTT. Its protein product is CASSPDRGTEAFF. The chain recombines TRBV5-1 with TRBJ1-1; 8 bases align to TRBD1. Germline CDR1 and CDR2: SGHRS and YFSETQ. This CDR3 has 13 residues. After removal of 4 bases from V and 4 bases from J, the junction contained 3 bases not matched to a gene.

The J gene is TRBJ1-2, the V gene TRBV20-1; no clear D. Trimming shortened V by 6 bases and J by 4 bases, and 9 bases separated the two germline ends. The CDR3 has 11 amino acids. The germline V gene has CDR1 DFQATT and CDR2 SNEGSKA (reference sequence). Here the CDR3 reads CSARTAYGYTF. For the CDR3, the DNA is TGCAGTGCCCGGACCGCCTATGGCTACACCTTC.

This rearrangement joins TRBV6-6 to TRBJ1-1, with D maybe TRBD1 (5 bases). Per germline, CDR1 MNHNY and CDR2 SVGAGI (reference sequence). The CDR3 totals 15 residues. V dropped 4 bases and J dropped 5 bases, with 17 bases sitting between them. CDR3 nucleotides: TGTGCCAGCAGTTCTCCGGACGGGGACCAAACTGAAGCTTTCTTT. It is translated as CASSSPDGDQTEAFF.

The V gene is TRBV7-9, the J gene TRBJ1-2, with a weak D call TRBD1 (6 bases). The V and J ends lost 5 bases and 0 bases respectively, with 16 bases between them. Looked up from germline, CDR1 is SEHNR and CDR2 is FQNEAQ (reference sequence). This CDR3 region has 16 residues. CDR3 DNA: TGTGCCAGCAGCCCAGGGGAGTGGACATCTAACTATGGCTACACCTTC. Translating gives CASSPGEWTSNYGYTF. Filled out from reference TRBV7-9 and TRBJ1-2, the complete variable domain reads DTGVSQNPRHKITKRGQNVTFRCDPISEHNRLYWYRQTLGQGPEFLTYFQNEAQLEKSRLLSDRFSAERPKGSFSTLEIQRTEQGDSAMYLCASSPGEWTSNYGYTFGSGTRLTVV.

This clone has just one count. Here the CDR3 DNA reads TGTGCCAGCAGCCAAACTAACTATGGCTACACCTTC. It is translated as CASSQTNYGYTF. V is TRBV12-3 or TRBV12-4 and J is TRBJ1-2; D is uncertain. V lost 6 bases and J lost 0, with 5 bases in between. The CDR3 sequence is 12 residues long.

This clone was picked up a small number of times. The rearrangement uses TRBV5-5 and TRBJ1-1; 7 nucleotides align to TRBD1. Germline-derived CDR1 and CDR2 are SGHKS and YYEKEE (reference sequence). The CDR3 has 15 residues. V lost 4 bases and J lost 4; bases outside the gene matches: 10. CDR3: CASSQWSGGGTEAFF. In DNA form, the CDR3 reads TGTGCCAGCAGCCAGTGGTCAGGGGGAGGCACTGAAGCTTTCTTT.

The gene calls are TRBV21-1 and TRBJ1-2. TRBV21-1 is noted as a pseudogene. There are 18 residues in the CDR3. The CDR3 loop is CASSKVVRKGTPVYGYTF. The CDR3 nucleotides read TGTGCCAGCAGCAAAGTAGTGAGAAAGGGGACTCCCGTCTATGGCTACACCTTC.

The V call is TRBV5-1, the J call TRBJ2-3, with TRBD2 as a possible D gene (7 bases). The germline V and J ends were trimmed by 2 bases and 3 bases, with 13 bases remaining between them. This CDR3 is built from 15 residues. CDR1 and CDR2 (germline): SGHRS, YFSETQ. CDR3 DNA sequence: TGCGCCAGCAGCTTACGAGGGAGGGGGACAGATACGCAGTATTTT. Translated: CASSLRGRGTDTQYF.

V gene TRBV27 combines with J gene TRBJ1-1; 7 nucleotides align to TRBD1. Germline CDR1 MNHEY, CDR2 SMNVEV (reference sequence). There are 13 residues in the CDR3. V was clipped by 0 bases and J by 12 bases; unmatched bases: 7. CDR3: CASSLSNQGEPFF. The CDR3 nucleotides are TGTGCCAGCAGTTTATCGAATCAGGGGGAACCTTTCTTT.